Following are 23 T cell receptor beta chains from one sample sequenced in a study of regulatory T cells in long-lasting Graves disease. The time point: persistent/refractory GD, antithyroid drugs over 5 years with positive TRAb. From PBMCs, RNA was extracted and then used to make the TCR library. The authors built TCR beta libraries using iRepertoire HTBI primers and Arm-PCR of CDR3 regions. One entry per CDR3 protein results from TCRdb running MiXCR on the multiplex PCR reads. This sample has some 440,000 distinct CDR3 sequences; less than 25% occur once, and the top ten carry 7.8%. Sample: peripheral blood mononuclear cells (PBMCs), taken when the disease was refractory, from a patient treated with antithyroid drugs. The source of these receptors is a female donor with Graves disease.

In its sample, this clonotype was seen many times. V usage is TRBV12-3 or TRBV12-4 and J usage is TRBJ2-7, with 7 bases aligning to TRBD2. This CDR3 comprises 16 residues. After removal of 5 bases from V and 1 base from J, the junction contained 11 bases not matched to a gene. CDR3 coding DNA: TGTGCCAGCAGTCCCCGTAGGAGGGAGGGGTCCTACGAGCAGTACTTC. As protein: CASSPRRREGSYEQYF.

This clonotype appeared many times. V gene TRBV13 combines with J gene TRBJ2-7, with D maybe TRBD1 (6 bases). V lost 1 base and J lost 9, with 13 bases in between. Looked up from germline, CDR1 is PRHDT and CDR2 is FYEKMQ (reference sequence). There are 13 residues in the CDR3. CDR3 sequence (DNA): TGTGCCAGCAGCTTAGATCAGGGGTTCGGGCAGTACTTC. Translation gives CASSLDQGFGQYF.

This clonotype was observed many times. The chain has TRBV20-1 and TRBJ1-1; weak D call: TRBD1 (6 bases). This CDR3 comprises 15 residues. Between the trimmed V and J ends, which lost 3 bases and 2 bases, there was a span of 16 bases. CDR1 is DFQATT and CDR2 is SNEGSKA in the germline V gene (reference sequence). CDR3 sequence: CSASMWGAVNTEAFF. For the CDR3, the DNA is TGCAGTGCTAGTATGTGGGGGGCGGTTAACACTGAAGCTTTCTTT.

The chain joins TRBV9 to TRBJ2-3; D not certain. The V and J ends lost 0 bases and 3 bases respectively, with 5 bases between them. The CDR3 length is 13 residues. Germline lookup yields CDR1 SGDLS and CDR2 YYNGEE. The CDR3 loop is CASSVEGTDTQYF. CDR3 sequence (DNA): TGTGCCAGCAGCGTAGAGGGTACAGATACGCAGTATTTT.

This chain uses TRBV7-9 with TRBJ2-7, with 7 bases lining up with TRBD2. The CDR3 is 12 residues long. After removal of 4 bases from V and 7 bases from J, the junction contained 4 bases not matched to a gene. Germline V gene lookup returns CDR1 SEHNR and CDR2 FQNEAQ (reference sequence). CDR3 protein: CASSSGLTEQYF. As DNA, the CDR3 is TGTGCCAGCAGCTCGGGACTAACTGAGCAGTACTTC.

This chain joins TRBV14 and TRBJ1-2; the D gene is possibly TRBD1 (5 bases). V shed 4 bases and J shed 4 bases, with 10 bases lying between them. CDR3 length: 13 amino acids. Germline CDR1 SGHDN, CDR2 FVKESK. Here the CDR3 reads CASSRVDSYGYTF. CDR3 nucleotide sequence: TGTGCCAGCAGCCGGGTCGACAGCTATGGCTACACCTTC.

This clonotype was detected a few times. The V call is TRBV7-9, the J call TRBJ2-5; weak D call: TRBD2 (5 bases). The germline V and J ends were trimmed by 0 bases and 5 bases, with 13 bases remaining between them. This CDR3 is built from 15 residues. Per germline, CDR1 SEHNR and CDR2 FQNEAQ (reference sequence). The CDR3 loop is CASSLAHGIEETQYF. The CDR3 DNA reads TGTGCCAGCAGCTTAGCGCACGGGATAGAGGAGACCCAGTACTTC.

This clonotype has a count of ten or more. V usage is TRBV6-5 and J usage is TRBJ2-2; D unclear. Germline values: CDR1 MNHEY, CDR2 SVGAGI. The germline V and J ends were trimmed by 4 bases and 3 bases, with 9 bases remaining between them. CDR3 length: 14 residues. The CDR3 reads CASSLVDHTGELFF. The CDR3 DNA reads TGTGCCAGCAGTTTAGTAGACCACACCGGGGAGCTGTTTTTT.

At least ten counts were recorded for this clonotype. This rearrangement joins TRBV6-1 to TRBJ2-5, with 8 bases fitting TRBD2. CDR1 is MNHNS and CDR2 is SASEGT in the germline V gene. Trimming cost V 6 bases and J 5 bases; bases outside gene matches: 8. The CDR3 consists of 14 residues. This CDR3 reads CASSLSGSGETQYF. Here the CDR3 DNA reads TGTGCCAGCAGCTTGAGCGGGAGCGGGGAGACCCAGTACTTC.

The chain employs TRBV14 and TRBJ1-1; D gene uncertain. Trimming stripped 0 bases from V and 4 bases from J, with 12 bases between. Looked up from germline, CDR1 is SGHDN and CDR2 is FVKESK. CDR3 length: 15 residues. CDR3 protein: CASSQDTGWSTEAFF. The CDR3 nucleotides are TGTGCCAGCAGCCAAGATACGGGGTGGTCCACTGAAGCTTTCTTT. The full variable domain, completed using reference TRBV14 and TRBJ1-1, is EAGVTQFPSHSVIEKGQTVTLRCDPISGHDNLYWYRRVMGKEIKFLLHFVKESKQDESGMPNNRFLAERTGGTYSTLKVQPAELEDSGVYFCASSQDTGWSTEAFFGQGTRLTVV.

The chain combines TRBV5-4 with TRBJ1-2; D remains unclear. Germline CDR1 is SGHNT and CDR2 is YYREEE (reference sequence). CDR3 length equals 13 residues. Trimming removed 5 bases at V and 2 bases at J, with 10 bases between. CDR3 in DNA: TGTGCCAGCAGTCAAACATCGAACTATGGCTACACCTTC. Its protein product is CASSQTSNYGYTF.

Ten or more counts support this clonotype. The CDR3 loop reads CASSRGGSGQETQYF. In DNA form, the CDR3 reads TGTGCCAGCAGCCGCGGGGGTAGCGGGCAAGAGACCCAGTACTTC. V usage is TRBV7-3 and J usage is TRBJ2-5; 7 nucleotides match TRBD2. The CDR3 has 15 residues. Germline loops: CDR1 SGHTA, CDR2 FQGTGA. Trimming cost V 5 bases and J 2 bases; bases outside gene matches: 8.

Points on this clonotype: Since a much larger clone is just one base distant, this may be a read error. The chain combines TRBV28 with TRBJ1-1, with 8 bases that match TRBD1. Germline loops: CDR1 MDHEN, CDR2 SYDVKM. CDR3 length: 15 amino acids. The CDR3 is CASNLLQGAGAEAFF. For the CDR3, the DNA is TGTGCCAGCAATTTATTGCAGGGGGCGGGCGCTGAAGCTTTCTTT.

This clonotype was seen repeatedly, ten times or more. The V call is TRBV28, the J call TRBJ1-1; perhaps TRBD1 as D (5 bases). The CDR3 is 18 amino acids. In germline, CDR1 is MDHEN, CDR2 SYDVKM. The V gene lost 3 bases and the J gene lost 0 bases, with 20 bases spanning the gap. The CDR3 loop reads CASSFKPGGSGLNTEAFF. CDR3 DNA sequence: TGTGCCAGCAGTTTCAAGCCCGGGGGGAGCGGGTTGAACACTGAAGCTTTCTTT.

This clonotype has at least ten counts. The chain joins TRBV12-3 or TRBV12-4 to TRBJ1-2, with no clear D. Trimming pared 1 base from V and 3 bases from J, leaving 12 bases between. The CDR3 length is 15 residues. The CDR3 sequence is CASSLEESRYYGYTF. The CDR3, as DNA: TGTGCCAGCAGTTTAGAGGAGTCACGGTACTATGGCTACACCTTC.

This clonotype was counted a few times. This chain uses TRBV20-1 with TRBJ2-7; 8 bases line up with TRBD1. The V segment lost 4 bases and the J segment 5 bases; nucleotides outside the gene matches: 4. The CDR3 loop spans 12 amino acids. CDR1 is DFQATT and CDR2 is SNEGSKA in the germline V gene (reference sequence). The CDR3 region is CSAMDRENEQYF. CDR3 in DNA: TGCAGTGCTATGGACAGGGAGAACGAGCAGTACTTC.

This clonotype was observed a handful of times. The junction departs from the called germline gene at one end, perhaps through a read error. The chain couples TRBV6-1 to TRBJ1-1; perhaps TRBD1 as D (5 bases). Germline V lookup: CDR1 MNHNS, CDR2 SASEGT. The length of the CDR3 is 12 residues. CDR3 region: CASREGDTEAFF. The CDR3 DNA sequence: TGTGCCAGCAGGGAAGGGGACACTGAAGCTTTCTTT.

The V gene is TRBV5-1, the J gene TRBJ2-2, with 10 nucleotides matching TRBD2. Germline-derived CDR1 and CDR2 are SGHRS and YFSETQ. The CDR3 sequence is 15 residues long. V was pared by 2 bases and J by 6 bases, with 4 bases of the junction left unmatched. The CDR3 coding sequence is TGCGCCAGCAGCTTAAAAGCGGGAGGGCCCGGGGAGCTGTTTTTT. Amino acid sequence: CASSLKAGGPGELFF.

Details on this clonotype: This could be a read error, since a much larger clone is one nucleotide away. The J gene is TRBJ1-5, the V gene TRBV6-2 or TRBV6-3; D gene unclear. The CDR3 covers 14 residues. Germline CDR1 MNHEY, CDR2 SVGEGT. CDR3 sequence reads: CASSYSWGNQPPHF. The CDR3 DNA sequence: TGTGCCAGCAGTTACTCTTGGGGAAATCAGCCCCCGCATTTT.

About this clonotype: The junction departs from the called germline gene at one end, perhaps through a read error. The genes are TRBV28 and TRBJ2-7, with D perhaps TRBD2 (5 bases). CDR3 length: 14 amino acids. Germline lookup yields CDR1 MDHEN and CDR2 SYDVKM. The CDR3 loop is CASSPSGSSYGQYF. CDR3 DNA sequence: TGTGCCAGCAGCCCCTCGGGATCCTCCTACGGGCAGTACTTC.

CDR3 amino acids: CASSLGGDEKLFF. CDR3 bases: TGTGCCAGCAGTTTGGGCGGAGATGAAAAACTGTTTTTT. The gene calls are TRBV28 and TRBJ1-4; D is undetermined. Trimming shortened V by 3 bases and J by 6 bases, and 8 bases separated the two germline ends. The germline V gene encodes CDR1 MDHEN and CDR2 SYDVKM. The CDR3 is 13 amino acids.

There are a few counts of this clonotype. CDR3 sequence reads: CASSRSWGWNTGELFF. For the CDR3, the DNA is TGTGCCAGCAGCCGATCCTGGGGTTGGAACACCGGGGAGCTGTTTTTT. The chain carries TRBV12-3 or TRBV12-4 and TRBJ2-2; no definite D call. Trimming left V 6 bases short and J 1 base short, with 15 bases between. The CDR3 sequence is 16 residues long.

This clonotype has a handful of counts. The V and J genes are TRBV5-8 and TRBJ2-7; D possibly corresponds to TRBD1 (6 bases). Germline CDR1 SGHTS, CDR2 YDEGEE. The CDR3 is 15 residues long. V shed 4 bases and J shed 2 bases, with 16 bases lying between them. The CDR3 protein is CASSQRGRGAYEQYF. The DNA for the CDR3 is TGTGCCAGCAGCCAACGGGGCAGGGGAGCCTACGAGCAGTACTTC.